The clone carrying this TCR beta chain was recorded only once. Only in-frame clones appear in the TCRdb table, and some are missing; sequencing was by immunoSEQ multiplex PCR. Of around 66,000 clones in the sample, 91% were seen once. The germline V gene has CDR1 MNHEY and CDR2 SVGAGI. This CDR3 has 15 residues. V was trimmed by 0 bases and J by 5 bases, leaving 13 bases between them. The data derive from a study of T cell changes during pregnancy in multiple sclerosis. V gene TRBV6-5 combines with J gene TRBJ1-2; D perhaps matches TRBD1 (6 bases). This TCR was recovered from a female donor in good health, enrolled as a control in a pregnancy study. The sequencing used peripheral blood, collected in the third trimester of pregnancy. CDR3: CASSYSIAGVYGYTF. CDR3 in DNA: TGTGCCAGCAGTTACTCGATAGCAGGGGTGTATGGCTACACCTTC.